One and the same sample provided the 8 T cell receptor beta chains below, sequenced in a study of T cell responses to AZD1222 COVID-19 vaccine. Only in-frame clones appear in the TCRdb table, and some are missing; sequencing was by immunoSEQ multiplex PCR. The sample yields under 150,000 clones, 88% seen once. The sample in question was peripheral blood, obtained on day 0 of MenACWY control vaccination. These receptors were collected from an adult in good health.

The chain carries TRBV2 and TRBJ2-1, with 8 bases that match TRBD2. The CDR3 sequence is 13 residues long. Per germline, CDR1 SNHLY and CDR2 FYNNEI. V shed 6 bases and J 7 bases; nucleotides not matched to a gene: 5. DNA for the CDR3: TGTGCCAGCAGCCTAGAGCGGGGGAATGAGCAGTTCTTC. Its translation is CASSLERGNEQFF.

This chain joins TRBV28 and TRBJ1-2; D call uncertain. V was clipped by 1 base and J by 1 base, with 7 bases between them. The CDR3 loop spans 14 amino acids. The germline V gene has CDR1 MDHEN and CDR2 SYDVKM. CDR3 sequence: CASSLFALNYGYTF. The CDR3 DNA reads TGTGCCAGCAGTTTATTCGCTCTTAACTATGGCTACACCTTC.

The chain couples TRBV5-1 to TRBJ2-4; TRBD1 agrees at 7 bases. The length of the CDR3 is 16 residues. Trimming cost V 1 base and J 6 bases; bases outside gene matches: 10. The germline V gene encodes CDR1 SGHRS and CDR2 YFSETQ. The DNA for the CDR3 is TGCGCCAGCAGCTTGAATATAGGGGGCGGTGGAAACATTCAGTACTTC. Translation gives CASSLNIGGGGNIQYF.

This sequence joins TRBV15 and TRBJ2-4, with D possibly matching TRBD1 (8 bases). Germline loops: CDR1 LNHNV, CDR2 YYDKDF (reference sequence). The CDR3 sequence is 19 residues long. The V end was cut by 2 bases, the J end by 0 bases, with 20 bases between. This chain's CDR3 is CATSRKPHTGGEAKNIQYF. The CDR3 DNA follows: TGTGCCACCAGCAGAAAGCCCCATACAGGGGGGGAAGCCAAAAACATTCAGTACTTC.

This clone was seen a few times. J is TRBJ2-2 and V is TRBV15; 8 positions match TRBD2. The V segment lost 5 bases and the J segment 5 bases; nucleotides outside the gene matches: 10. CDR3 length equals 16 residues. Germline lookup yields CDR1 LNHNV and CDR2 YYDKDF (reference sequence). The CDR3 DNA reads TGTGCCACCAGCGGGGGAAGCGGGAGAAGTACCGGGGAGCTGTTTTTT. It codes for CATSGGSGRSTGELFF.

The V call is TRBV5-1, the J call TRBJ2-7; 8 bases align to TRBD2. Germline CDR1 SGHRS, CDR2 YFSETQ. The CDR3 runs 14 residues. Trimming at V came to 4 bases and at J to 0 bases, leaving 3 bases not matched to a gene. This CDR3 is CASSPGTSSYEQYF. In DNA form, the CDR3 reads TGCGCCAGCAGCCCAGGGACTAGCTCCTACGAGCAGTACTTC.

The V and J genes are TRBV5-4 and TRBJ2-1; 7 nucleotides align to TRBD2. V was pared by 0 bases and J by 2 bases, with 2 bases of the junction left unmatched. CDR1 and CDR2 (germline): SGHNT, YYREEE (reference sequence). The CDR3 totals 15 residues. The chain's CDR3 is CASSLGGLAYNEQFF. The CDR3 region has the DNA TGTGCCAGCAGCTTGGGTGGACTAGCCTACAATGAGCAGTTCTTC.

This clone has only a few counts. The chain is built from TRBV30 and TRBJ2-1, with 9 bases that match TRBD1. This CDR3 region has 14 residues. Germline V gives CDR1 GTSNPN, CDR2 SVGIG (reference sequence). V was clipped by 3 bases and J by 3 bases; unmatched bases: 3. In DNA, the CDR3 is TGTGCCTGGAGAGAGGACAGGGGCTACAATGAGCAGTTCTTC. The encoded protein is CAWREDRGYNEQFF. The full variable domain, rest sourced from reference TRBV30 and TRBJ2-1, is SQTIHQWPATLVQPVGSPLSLECTVEGTSNPNLYWYRQAAGRGLQLLFYSVGIGQISSEVPQNLSASRPQDRQFILSSKKLLLSDSGFYLCAWREDRGYNEQFFGPGTRLTVL.